This TCR beta chain is from a study of technical replicates of blood from several donors. Some clones are missing from TCRdb's copy, which holds only in-frame ones; the method was immunoSEQ multiplex PCR. The sample shows some 80,000 clones, 95% to 97% of them seen only once. This sequence was found in a human donor in good health. Sample: T cells isolated from PBMCs.

The CDR3 nucleotides read TGTGCCAGCAGCTTACGGGGCACTGAAGCTTTCTTT. This gives the protein CASSLRGTEAFF. The chain combines TRBV5-8 with TRBJ1-1; no clear D. Germline assignment: CDR1 SGHTS and CDR2 YDEGEE. The CDR3 runs 12 residues. V gave up 2 bases and J gave up 4 bases, with 6 bases separating them.